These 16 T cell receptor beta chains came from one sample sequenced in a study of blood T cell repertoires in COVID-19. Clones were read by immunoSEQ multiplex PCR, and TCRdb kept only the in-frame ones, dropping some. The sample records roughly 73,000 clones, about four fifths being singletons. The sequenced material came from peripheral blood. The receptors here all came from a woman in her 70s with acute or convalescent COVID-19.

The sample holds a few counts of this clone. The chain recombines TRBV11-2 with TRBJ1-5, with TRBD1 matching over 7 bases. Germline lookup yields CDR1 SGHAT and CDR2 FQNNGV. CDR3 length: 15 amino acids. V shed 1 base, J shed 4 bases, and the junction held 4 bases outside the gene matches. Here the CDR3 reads CASSLGTGANQPQHF. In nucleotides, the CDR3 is TGTGCCAGCAGCTTAGGAACAGGGGCAAATCAGCCCCAGCATTTT.

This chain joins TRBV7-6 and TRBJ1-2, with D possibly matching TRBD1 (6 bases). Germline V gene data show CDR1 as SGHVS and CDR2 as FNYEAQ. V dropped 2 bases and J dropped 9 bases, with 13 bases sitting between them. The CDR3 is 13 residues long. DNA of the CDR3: TGTGCCAGCAGCTTAATCCGGACAGCCAGCTACACCTTC. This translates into CASSLIRTASYTF.

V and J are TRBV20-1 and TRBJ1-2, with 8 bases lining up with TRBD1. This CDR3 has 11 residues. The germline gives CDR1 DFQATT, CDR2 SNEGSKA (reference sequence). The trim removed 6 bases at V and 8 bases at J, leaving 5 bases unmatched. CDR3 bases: TGCAGTGCCCACAGGGGGGGCGGCTACACCTTC. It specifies CSAHRGGGYTF.

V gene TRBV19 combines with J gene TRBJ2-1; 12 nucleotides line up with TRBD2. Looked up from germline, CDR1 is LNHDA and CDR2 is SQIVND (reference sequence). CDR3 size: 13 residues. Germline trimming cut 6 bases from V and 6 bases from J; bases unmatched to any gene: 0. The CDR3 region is CASRGLAGNEQFF. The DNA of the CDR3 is TGTGCCAGTAGGGGACTAGCGGGCAATGAGCAGTTCTTC.

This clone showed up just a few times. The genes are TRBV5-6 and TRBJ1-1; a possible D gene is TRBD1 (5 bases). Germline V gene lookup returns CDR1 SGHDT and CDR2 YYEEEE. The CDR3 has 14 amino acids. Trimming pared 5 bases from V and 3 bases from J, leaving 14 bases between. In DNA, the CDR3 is TGTGCCAGCAGGCCTCTCAGGGTAGACACTGAAGCTTTCTTT. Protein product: CASRPLRVDTEAFF.

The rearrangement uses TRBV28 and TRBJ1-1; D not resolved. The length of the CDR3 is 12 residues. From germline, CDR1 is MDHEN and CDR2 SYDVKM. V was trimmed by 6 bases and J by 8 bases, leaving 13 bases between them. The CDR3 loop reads CASSSGVREAFF. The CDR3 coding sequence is TGTGCCAGCAGCTCGGGAGTGCGAGAAGCTTTCTTT.

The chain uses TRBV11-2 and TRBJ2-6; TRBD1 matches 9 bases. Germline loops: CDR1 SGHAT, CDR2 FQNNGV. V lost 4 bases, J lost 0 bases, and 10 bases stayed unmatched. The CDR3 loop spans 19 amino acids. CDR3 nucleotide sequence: TGTGCCAGCAGCTCGGCCCCGGGACAGGGCAGCTCTGGGGCCAACGTCCTGACTTTC. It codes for CASSSAPGQGSSGANVLTF.

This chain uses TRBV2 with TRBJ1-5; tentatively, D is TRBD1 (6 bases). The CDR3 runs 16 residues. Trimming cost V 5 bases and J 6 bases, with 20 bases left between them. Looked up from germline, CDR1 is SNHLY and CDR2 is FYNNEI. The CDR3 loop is CASSRDRLISGQPQHF. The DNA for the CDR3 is TGTGCCAGCAGTCGCGACAGGTTAATATCAGGTCAGCCCCAGCATTTT.

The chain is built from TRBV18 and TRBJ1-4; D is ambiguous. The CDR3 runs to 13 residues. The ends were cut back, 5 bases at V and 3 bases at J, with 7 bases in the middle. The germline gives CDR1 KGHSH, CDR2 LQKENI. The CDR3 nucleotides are TGTGCCAGCTCATTGGGAGCTAATGAAAAACTGTTTTTT. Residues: CASSLGANEKLFF.

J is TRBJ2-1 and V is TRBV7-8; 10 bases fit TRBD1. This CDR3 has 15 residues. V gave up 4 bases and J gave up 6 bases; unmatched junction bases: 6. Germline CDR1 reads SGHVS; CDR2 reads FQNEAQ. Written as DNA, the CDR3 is TGTGCCAGCAGCTCTGGGGACAGGGGCGGCAATGAGCAGTTCTTC. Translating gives CASSSGDRGGNEQFF.

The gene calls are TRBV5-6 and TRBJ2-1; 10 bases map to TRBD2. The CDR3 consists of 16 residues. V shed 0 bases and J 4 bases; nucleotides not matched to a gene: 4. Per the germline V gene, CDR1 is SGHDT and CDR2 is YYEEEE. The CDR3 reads CASSLVRTSGYNEQFF. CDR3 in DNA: TGTGCCAGCAGCTTGGTTCGGACTAGCGGTTACAATGAGCAGTTCTTC.

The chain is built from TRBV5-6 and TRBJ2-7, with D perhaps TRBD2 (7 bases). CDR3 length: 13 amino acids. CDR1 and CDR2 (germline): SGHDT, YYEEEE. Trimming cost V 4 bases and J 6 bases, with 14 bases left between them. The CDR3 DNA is TGTGCCAGCAGCCACCGGGGGGCCGGCGAGCAGTACTTC. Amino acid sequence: CASSHRGAGEQYF. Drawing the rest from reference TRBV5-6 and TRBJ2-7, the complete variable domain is DAGVTQSPTHLIKTRGQQVTLRCSPKSGHDTVSWYQQALGQGPQFIFQYYEEEERQRGNFPDRFSGHQFPNYSSELNVNALLLGDSALYLCASSHRGAGEQYFGPGTRLTVT.

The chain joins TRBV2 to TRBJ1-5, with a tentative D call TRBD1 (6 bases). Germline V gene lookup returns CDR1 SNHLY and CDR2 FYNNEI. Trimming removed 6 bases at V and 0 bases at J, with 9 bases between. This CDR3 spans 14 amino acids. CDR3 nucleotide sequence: TGTGCCAGCAGGGACAGTTATAGCAATCAGCCCCAGCATTTT. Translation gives CASRDSYSNQPQHF.

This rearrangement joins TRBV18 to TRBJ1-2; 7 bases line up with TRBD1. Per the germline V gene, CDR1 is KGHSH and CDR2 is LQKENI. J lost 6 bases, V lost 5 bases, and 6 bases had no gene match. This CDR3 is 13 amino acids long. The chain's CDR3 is CASSVRTGDGYTF. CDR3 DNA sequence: TGTGCCAGCTCAGTTAGGACAGGAGATGGCTACACCTTC.

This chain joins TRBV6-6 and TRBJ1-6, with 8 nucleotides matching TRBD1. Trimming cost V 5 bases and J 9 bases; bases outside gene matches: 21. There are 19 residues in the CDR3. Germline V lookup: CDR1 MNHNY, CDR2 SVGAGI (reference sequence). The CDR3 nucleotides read TGTGCCAGCAGTCCGCACCCTGGACAGGGAGGGTTTGGGGGTTCACCCCTCCACTTT. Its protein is CASSPHPGQGGFGGSPLHF.

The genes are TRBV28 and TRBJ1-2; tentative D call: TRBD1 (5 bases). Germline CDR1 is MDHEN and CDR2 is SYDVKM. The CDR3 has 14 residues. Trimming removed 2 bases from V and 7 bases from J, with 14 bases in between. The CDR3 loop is CASSLSLQGGGYTF. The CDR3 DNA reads TGTGCCAGCAGTTTAAGTTTGCAGGGCGGTGGCTACACCTTC.